This TCR beta chain was captured by sequencing in a study of blood T cells in healthy people across ages. V was shortened by 6 bases and J by 0 bases, with 12 bases between the two germline ends. Germline values: CDR1 DFQATT, CDR2 SNEGSKA (reference sequence). This CDR3 spans 14 amino acids. As to this clonotype: Its antigen is unknown.

Primers used in a second PCR of about 6 to 12 cycles were a sample-barcoded 5' primer and a J-beta primer mix. TCRdb used MiXCR to reprocess the 5' RACE reads, holding one entry per CDR3 protein. The sample records around 1,800,000 distinct CDR3 sequences, about two fifths being singletons. Overall study results and limits: Observed TCR beta diversity per million T cells went down as age went up. This fall followed a roughly linear course with age.

This receptor was identified in a human donor in good health. V is TRBV20-1 and J is TRBJ2-4; the D is unclear. The sample comprised blood. CDR3 nucleotides: TGCAGTGCCCCTAATGAGGTAGCCAAAAACATTCAGTACTTC. Its protein is CSAPNEVAKNIQYF.